The 23 T cell receptor beta chains in this list originate from one sample, sequenced in a study of ipilimumab plus nivolumab after autologous stem cell transplantation. Measured with immunoSEQ multiplex PCR; TCRdb has only the in-frame clones, and not every one. The top ten clones hold 6% to 7% of a sample with around 19,000 clones, roughly four fifths of them seen once. The source material was PBMCs, sampled in a trial of ipilimumab plus nivolumab as post-transplant consolidation. The receptors were gathered from a male donor with diffuse large B-cell lymphoma.

The CDR3 here is CASRIGGVAEAFF. The DNA of the CDR3 is TGTGCCAGCAGGATAGGGGGGGTTGCTGAAGCTTTCTTT. V is TRBV7-9 and J is TRBJ1-1; TRBD1 might be the D (6 bases). From germline, CDR1 is SEHNR and CDR2 FQNEAQ (reference sequence). V lost 6 bases, J lost 6 bases, and 14 bases lay in between. CDR3 length: 13 amino acids.

V usage is TRBV7-8 and J usage is TRBJ2-3, with TRBD2 matching 7 bases. The CDR3 totals 17 residues. With V trimmed by 5 bases and J by 6 bases, 17 bases remained unmatched. Per the germline V gene, CDR1 is SGHVS and CDR2 is FQNEAQ. CDR3 sequence: CASSPRLLAAIRDTQYF. In DNA, the CDR3 is TGTGCCAGCAGCCCCCGTCTTCTAGCGGCAATCCGGGATACGCAGTATTTT.

This rearrangement joins TRBV5-1 to TRBJ2-7; 9 positions agree with TRBD2. Trimming removed 0 bases from V and 6 bases from J; junction bases left unmatched: 10. The CDR3 runs 16 residues. CDR1 and CDR2 (germline): SGHRS, YFSETQ. The CDR3 reads CASSLGGLAGGGEQYF. CDR3 coding DNA: TGCGCCAGCAGCTTGGGGGGCCTGGCGGGAGGGGGCGAGCAGTACTTC.

Of note for this clone: The same CDR3 arises from other DNA sequences in this sample as well. This chain connects TRBV5-5 to TRBJ2-3; perhaps TRBD2 as D (6 bases). V lost 0 bases to trimming and J lost 4 bases, with 9 bases between them. The germline gives CDR1 SGHKS, CDR2 YYEKEE (reference sequence). This CDR3 region has 14 residues. The CDR3 here is CASSLEWGADTQYF. CDR3 DNA sequence: TGTGCCAGCAGCTTGGAGTGGGGGGCAGATACGCAGTATTTT.

The chain couples TRBV9 to TRBJ2-3, with a tentative D call TRBD2 (5 bases). The CDR3 covers 16 residues. The V end lost 0 bases, the J end lost 0 bases, and 11 bases lay between the germline ends. Germline V gene lookup returns CDR1 SGDLS and CDR2 YYNGEE. Here the CDR3 reads CASSVGRRSSTDTQYF. The CDR3 coding sequence is TGTGCCAGCAGCGTAGGTCGGAGGTCTAGCACAGATACGCAGTATTTT. The variable domain in full, completed from reference TRBV9 and TRBJ2-3, reads DSGVTQTPKHLITATGQRVTLRCSPRSGDLSVYWYQQSLDQGLQFLIQYYNGEERAKGNILERFSAQQFPDLHSELNLSSLELGDSALYFCASSVGRRSSTDTQYFGPGTRLTVL.

The V gene is TRBV11-1, the J gene TRBJ2-3; D gene unclear. The CDR3 is 14 residues long. The germline CDR1 and CDR2 sequences are SGHAT and FQDESV (reference sequence). Between the trimmed V and J ends, which lost 2 bases and 5 bases, there was a span of 11 bases. Here the CDR3 reads CASSLMTWQDTQYF. CDR3 nucleotide sequence: TGTGCCAGCAGCTTAATGACTTGGCAAGATACGCAGTATTTT.

The chain links TRBV7-6 to TRBJ2-6; 8 nucleotides line up with TRBD1. With 2 bases clipped from V and 0 bases from J, the junction kept 9 bases outside the gene matches. Germline loops: CDR1 SGHVS, CDR2 FNYEAQ. The CDR3 has 19 residues. The CDR3 nucleotides read TGTGCCAGCAGCTTATATCCACAGGGGGTTGCCTCTGGGGCCAACGTCCTGACTTTC. Amino acid sequence: CASSLYPQGVASGANVLTF. Drawing the rest from reference TRBV7-6 and TRBJ2-6, the complete variable domain is GAGVSQSPRYKVTKRGQDVALRCDPISGHVSLYWYRQALGQGPEFLTYFNYEAQQDKSGLPNDRFSAERPEGSISTLTIQRTEQRDSAMYRCASSLYPQGVASGANVLTFGAGSRLTVL.

This chain uses TRBV18 with TRBJ2-5; no reliable D call. The CDR3 runs to 13 residues. Germline loops: CDR1 KGHSH, CDR2 LQKENI. V dropped 6 bases and J dropped 5 bases, with 13 bases sitting between them. The CDR3 reads CASSTSDDETQYF. The CDR3 region has the DNA TGTGCCAGCTCTACATCAGATGACGAGACCCAGTACTTC.

This clone was recorded once. The chain uses TRBV7-2 and TRBJ2-6; a possible D gene is TRBD2 (6 bases). This CDR3 contains 18 residues. Trimming pared 3 bases from V and 2 bases from J, leaving 17 bases between. In germline, CDR1 is SGHTA, CDR2 FQGNSA. The CDR3 region is CASSLRLGIRPGANVLTF. The CDR3 nucleotides are TGTGCCAGCAGCTTGAGACTAGGTATCCGGCCTGGGGCCAACGTCCTGACTTTC.

The chain combines TRBV6-5 with TRBJ2-2, with D tentatively TRBD1 (7 bases). Germline CDR1 MNHEY, CDR2 SVGAGI. There are 14 residues in the CDR3. Deletions cut 6 bases from V and 5 bases from J, with 13 bases between. CDR3 sequence: CASSRTGGTGELFF. CDR3 DNA: TGTGCCAGCAGCCGGACAGGAGGGACCGGGGAGCTGTTTTTT.

The chain uses TRBV7-6 and TRBJ2-1, with 9 bases identical to TRBD2. CDR3 size: 16 residues. Germline CDR1 and CDR2: SGHVS and FNYEAQ. V lost 4 bases, J lost 9 bases, and 13 bases stayed unmatched. In nucleotides, the CDR3 is TGTGCCAGCAGCTCCGAGGGGGCGGGGGGGCTCGGTGAGCAGTTCTTC. Amino acid sequence: CASSSEGAGGLGEQFF.

This clone appeared a few times. The chain has TRBV5-1 and TRBJ2-7, with TRBD1 matching over 10 bases. Germline V gene data show CDR1 as SGHRS and CDR2 as YFSETQ. Trimming cost V 6 bases and J 5 bases; bases outside gene matches: 11. This CDR3 comprises 15 residues. CDR3 DNA: TGCGCCAGCACCTGGGGGGGGACAGGGGCCGACGAGCAGTACTTC. This encodes CASTWGGTGADEQYF.

The CDR3 sequence: CASSPLAGGVSEQFF. The CDR3 bases are TGTGCCAGCAGCCCACTAGCGGGGGGAGTTTCGGAGCAGTTCTTC. V and J are TRBV6-1 and TRBJ2-1; 12 nucleotides align to TRBD2. Trimming at V came to 6 bases and at J to 10 bases, leaving 10 bases not matched to a gene. In germline, CDR1 is MNHNS, CDR2 SASEGT. CDR3 length: 15 amino acids.

Turning to this clone: Its ends do not fully match the called genes, so a read error is possible. The V call is TRBV6-1, the J call TRBJ2-2, with D possibly being TRBD1 (5 bases). CDR3 length: 14 residues. Germline V CDR1 and CDR2: MNHNS, SASEGT. The CDR3 sequence: CAGRAGWDTGELFF. CDR3 coding DNA: TGTGCCGGCAGGGCAGGGTGGGACACCGGGGAGCTGTTTTTT.

The chain is built from TRBV5-1 and TRBJ1-2, with 12 bases that match TRBD1. From germline, CDR1 is SGHRS and CDR2 YFSETQ. This CDR3 comprises 15 residues. Germline trimming cut 4 bases from V and 4 bases from J; bases unmatched to any gene: 5. The CDR3 loop is CASSRGTGGSYGYTF. In DNA, the CDR3 is TGCGCCAGCAGCAGGGGGACAGGGGGCAGCTATGGCTACACCTTC.

The V and J genes are TRBV4-2 and TRBJ1-5; D unresolved. The CDR3 is made up of 14 amino acids. Germline lookup yields CDR1 LGHNA and CDR2 YNFKEQ. The V gene lost 5 bases and the J gene lost 4 bases, with 12 bases spanning the gap. CDR3 sequence reads: CASSVGGGNQPQHF. Written as DNA, the CDR3 is TGTGCCAGCAGCGTAGGAGGTGGTAATCAGCCCCAGCATTTT.

The V call is TRBV7-9, the J call TRBJ2-3, with D possibly TRBD1 on 5 matching bases. V shed 2 bases and J shed 5 bases, with 11 bases lying between them. This CDR3 region has 14 residues. Germline loops: CDR1 SEHNR, CDR2 FQNEAQ (reference sequence). The CDR3 DNA reads TGTGCCAGCAGCTTACAGGGAACAGGAGATACGCAGTATTTT. Translating gives CASSLQGTGDTQYF.

This CDR3 reads CASSFNAGSKNIQYF. CDR3 in DNA: TGTGCCAGCAGCTTTAACGCGGGGAGCAAAAACATTCAGTACTTC. The V call is TRBV7-2, the J call TRBJ2-4, with D possibly TRBD2 on 6 matching bases. The CDR3 has 15 amino acids. Germline loops: CDR1 SGHTA, CDR2 FQGNSA. The V and J ends lost 3 bases and 3 bases respectively, with 12 bases between them. Complete variable domain (other parts from reference TRBV7-2 and TRBJ2-4): GAGVSQSPSNKVTEKGKDVELRCDPISGHTALYWYRQSLGQGLEFLIYFQGNSAPDKSGLPSDRFSAERTGGSVSTLTIQRTQQEDSAVYLCASSFNAGSKNIQYFGAGTRLSVL.

The rearrangement uses TRBV10-3 and TRBJ2-7; D is ambiguous. Trimming took off 5 bases at V and 6 bases at J, with 8 bases between the two ends. CDR1 and CDR2 (germline): ENHRY, SYGVKD. The CDR3 is 11 residues long. The CDR3 nucleotides are TGTGCCATCAGTTATAGTGGCGAGCAGTACTTC. It encodes CAISYSGEQYF.

The CDR3 here is CASSPDPGANVLTF. The CDR3 bases are TGTGCCAGCTCACCAGATCCTGGGGCCAACGTCCTGACTTTC. V usage is TRBV18 and J usage is TRBJ2-6; no definite D call. V lost 2 bases to trimming and J lost 2 bases, with 4 bases between them. CDR3 length: 14 amino acids. Germline assignment: CDR1 KGHSH and CDR2 LQKENI.

V and J are TRBV27 and TRBJ2-7; D is possibly TRBD2 (5 bases). The CDR3 extends over 15 amino acids. Trimming cost V 2 bases and J 6 bases, with 17 bases left between them. The germline V gene has CDR1 MNHEY and CDR2 SMNVEV (reference sequence). The CDR3, as DNA: TGTGCCAGCAGTTTAGGTACACTAGGTCGGGCCGAGCAGTACTTC. Its translation: CASSLGTLGRAEQYF.

The chain recombines TRBV7-6 with TRBJ1-1, with D possibly matching TRBD1 (5 bases). Trimming removed 1 base from V and 3 bases from J, with 15 bases in between. This CDR3 has 16 amino acids. The V gene's germline CDR1 is SGHVS and CDR2 FNYEAQ. The CDR3 is CASSLGVGVGYTEAFF. CDR3 nucleotide sequence: TGTGCCAGCAGCTTAGGAGTAGGGGTGGGGTACACTGAAGCTTTCTTT.

This clone was observed a few times. Here the CDR3 DNA reads TGTGCCAGTAGTGTCGATGGGACCTATGGCTACACCTTC. This sequence encodes CASSVDGTYGYTF. The chain recombines TRBV19 with TRBJ1-2, with D possibly TRBD1 on 5 matching bases. V lost 5 bases, J lost 4 bases, and 11 bases lay in between. The CDR3 has 13 amino acids. Germline assignment: CDR1 LNHDA and CDR2 SQIVND (reference sequence).